The rows below give T cell receptor beta chains drawn from one sample of a study of blood T cell repertoires in COVID-19. Data came from immunoSEQ multiplex PCR; TCRdb stores just in-frame clones and leaves some out. The sample lists under 150,000 clones; approximately 83% were seen once. Sequenced material: peripheral blood. These receptors were taken from a woman aged 50 to 65 who had recovered from COVID-19. Each CDR3 is given with its conserved first and last residue. D genes are given only for firm matches. The size of a clone is reported for some rows only, either as once, few or many, or as a class for expanded clones.

TRBJ2-1 TRBD1 TRBV5-6 . CASREQGATPYNEQFF TGTGCCAGCAGGGAACAGGGGGCTACCCCGTACAATGAGCAGTTCTTC
TRBJ2-3 . TRBV5-1 . CASCLGRRGDTQYF TGCGCCAGCTGCTTGGGGCGCCGGGGGGATACGCAGTATTTT
TRBJ2-7 . TRBV12-3/TRBV12-4 many CASSILWGVEQYF TGTGCCAGCAGCATCCTCTGGGGCGTCGAGCAGTACTTC
TRBJ2-2 . TRBV27 . CASSSQLLTGELFF TGTGCCAGCAGCTCCCAACTCCTCACCGGGGAGCTGTTTTTT
TRBJ2-7 . TRBV2 . CASRGAGTYEQYF TGTGCCAGCAGGGGGGCAGGGACCTACGAGCAGTACTTC
TRBJ2-6 . TRBV5-6 . CASRYSSGANVLTF TGTGCCAGCCGCTACAGCTCTGGGGCCAACGTCCTGACTTTC
TRBJ2-2 . TRBV7-9 . CASSLVQGATNTGELFF TGTGCCAGCAGCTTAGTCCAAGGGGCAACGAACACCGGGGAGCTGTTTTTT
TRBJ2-2 TRBD2 TRBV11-2 . CASSPLSLPGGSKTGELFF TGTGCCAGCAGCCCACTGTCCCTACCGGGAGGGTCGAAAACCGGGGAGCTGTTTTTT
TRBJ2-1 . TRBV18 . CASSPGLPSYNEQFF TGTGCCAGCTCACCGGGACTCCCAAGCTACAATGAGCAGTTCTTC
TRBJ2-3 TRBD1 TRBV5-1 . CASSLQGAWTDTQYF TGCGCCAGCAGCCTACAGGGGGCCTGGACAGATACGCAGTATTTT
TRBJ2-2 TRBD1 TRBV25-1 . CASSVTRGTGVTGELFF TGTGCCAGCAGCGTTACGCGGGGGACAGGGGTCACCGGGGAGCTGTTTTTT
TRBJ2-2 . TRBV6-5 once CASNRDIYTGELFF TGTGCCAGCAATCGGGACATATACACCGGGGAGCTGTTTTTT
TRBJ1-1 TRBD1 TRBV2 . CASRGSTGRNTEAFF TGTGCCAGCAGGGGGTCGACAGGGCGGAACACTGAAGCTTTCTTT
TRBJ2-4 . TRBV3-1/TRBV3-2 . CASSPRALGGKNIQYF TGTGCCAGCAGCCCGCGGGCCCTAGGGGGCAAAAACATTCAGTACTTC
TRBJ1-2 . TRBV9 . CASSAQTGIGYGYTF TGTGCCAGCAGCGCTCAAACAGGGATCGGCTATGGCTACACCTTC
TRBJ1-1 . TRBV6-5 . CASSYWGPGTEAFF TGTGCCAGCAGTTATTGGGGGCCAGGGACTGAAGCTTTCTTT
TRBJ2-7 TRBD2 TRBV6-1 . CASQAGGLYEQYF TGTGCCAGCCAAGCGGGGGGCCTATACGAGCAGTACTTC
TRBJ2-3 . TRBV27 . CASSSLASDTQYF TGTGCCAGCAGTTCACTAGCTAGTGATACGCAGTATTTT
TRBJ2-7 TRBD1 TRBV6-2/TRBV6-3 once CASSYTSGTGAYEQYF TGTGCCAGCAGTTACACGTCCGGGACAGGGGCCTACGAGCAGTACTTC
TRBJ1-2 . TRBV7-3 . CASSPTGHDGYTF TGTGCCAGCAGCCCAACGGGACACGATGGCTACACCTTC
TRBJ1-6 TRBD1 TRBV3-1/TRBV3-2 . CASSSRTGGNSPLHF TGTGCCAGCAGCTCCCGGACAGGGGGAAATTCACCCCTCCACTTT
TRBJ2-1 TRBD1 TRBV7-8 . CASRVRTGDEQFF TGTGCCAGCAGGGTGCGGACAGGGGATGAGCAGTTCTTC
TRBJ1-1 . TRBV5-1 . CASSLTHKPRTEKNTEAFF TGCGCCAGCAGCTTGACGCACAAACCGCGCACAGAGAAGAACACTGAAGCTTTCTTT
TRBJ1-5 . TRBV7-8 few CASSLRGGQTNQPQHF TGTGCCAGCAGCTTAAGGGGTGGGCAAACGAATCAGCCCCAGCATTTT
TRBJ1-1 TRBD1 TRBV13 . CASPSGQGNGVGTEAFF TGTGCCAGCCCCAGTGGACAGGGGAACGGAGTGGGCACTGAAGCTTTCTTT
TRBJ2-7 . TRBV11-2 . CASSHLGGGSYEQYF TGTGCCAGCAGCCATCTCGGGGGTGGTTCCTACGAGCAGTACTTC
TRBJ2-7 TRBD2 TRBV19 . CASSPRLAGALSYEQYF TGTGCCAGTTCCCCCAGACTAGCGGGAGCCCTATCCTACGAGCAGTACTTC
TRBJ1-1 . TRBV7-9 . CASSPGVLVAFF TGTGCCAGCAGTCCGGGGGTACTTGTGGCTTTCTTT
TRBJ2-1 TRBD2 TRBV3-1/TRBV3-2 few CASSRIAGGPLFF TGTGCCAGCAGCCGAATAGCGGGAGGGCCCCTATTCTTC
TRBJ1-6 . TRBV18 . CASSPGQSYNSPLHF TGTGCCAGCTCACCAGGACAATCCTATAATTCACCCCTCCACTTT
TRBJ2-3 . TRBV12-3/TRBV12-4 . CASSFGDTDTQYF TGTGCCAGCAGTTTCGGGGACACAGATACGCAGTATTTT
TRBJ2-1 . TRBV7-9 . CASSQRRQGNNEQFF TGTGCCAGCAGCCAGAGGCGTCAGGGTAACAATGAGCAGTTCTTC
TRBJ1-1 . TRBV30 . CAWSRQAPEAFF TGTGCCTGGAGCCGACAGGCACCTGAAGCTTTCTTT
TRBJ2-3 TRBD1 TRBV9 . CASSTTGTGGDTQYF TGTGCCAGCAGCACCACCGGGACAGGGGGAGATACGCAGTATTTT
TRBJ1-5 TRBD1 TRBV5-1 . CASSPGQGFNQPQHF TGCGCCAGCAGCCCCGGACAGGGGTTCAATCAGCCCCAGCATTTT